What follows describes a single TCR beta chain. These data come from a study of blood T cells in healthy people across ages. A second PCR of 7 to 11 cycles used a sample-barcoded 5' primer and a J-beta primer mix. MiXCR was run by TCRdb on the 5' RACE reads, yielding one entry per CDR3 protein. The sample contains some 670,000 distinct CDR3 sequences, more than 45% of which appear only once. The CDR3 consists of 14 residues. The V and J ends lost 4 bases and 7 bases, in that order; junction bases with no gene match: 8. Germline V gene sequence: CDR1 MDHEN, CDR2 SYDVKM. This sequence originates from a woman of 80 years or more in good health. The genes are TRBV28 and TRBJ1-2; 8 bases are a match to TRBD1. Sequencing was done on a sample of blood. DNA for the CDR3: TGTGCCAGCAGTTCCAGGACAGGGATTAGTGGCTACACCTTC. It encodes CASSSRTGISGYTF.